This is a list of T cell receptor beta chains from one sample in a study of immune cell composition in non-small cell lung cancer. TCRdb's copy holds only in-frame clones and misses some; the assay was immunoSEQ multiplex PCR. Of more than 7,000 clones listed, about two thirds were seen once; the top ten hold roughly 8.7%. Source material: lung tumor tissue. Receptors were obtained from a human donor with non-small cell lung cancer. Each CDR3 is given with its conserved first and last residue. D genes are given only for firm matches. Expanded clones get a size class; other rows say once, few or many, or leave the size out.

CASSIQGASGELFF | TGTGCCAGTAGTATCCAGGGGGCGTCCGGGGAGCTGTTTTTT | TRBD1 | TRBJ2-2 | TRBV19 | .
CASSLGTMNTEAFF | TGTGCCAGCAGCTTAGGGACAATGAACACTGAAGCTTTCTTT | . | TRBJ1-1 | TRBV7-8 | .
CASVVGGISYNSPLHF | TGTGCCAGCGTAGTGGGGGGAATATCCTATAATTCACCCCTCCACTTT | . | TRBJ1-6 | TRBV28 | .
CASSNQGQVNEQYF | TGTGCCAGCTCAAACCAGGGTCAGGTGAACGAGCAGTACTTC | . | TRBJ2-7 | TRBV18 | .
CASSYGDTHTYEQYF | TGTGCCAGCAGTTACGGGGACACCCATACCTACGAGCAGTACTTC | . | TRBJ2-7 | TRBV6-5 | .
CASSPPGWETQYF | TGTGCCAGCAGCCCGCCCGGGTGGGAGACCCAGTACTTC | . | TRBJ2-5 | TRBV11-2 | .
CASSLQGNGEKLFF | TGTGCCAGCAGTTTACAGGGGAATGGTGAAAAACTGTTTTTT | . | TRBJ1-4 | TRBV27 | .
CASSDSTPPPGTLCKNTEAFF | TGTGCCAGCAGTGACTCTACCCCCCCTCCAGGAACCCTCTGTAAGAACACTGAAGCTTTCTTT | . | TRBJ1-1 | TRBV6-4 | .
CASSSQLAGVYEQYF | TGTGCCAGCAGCTCCCAGTTAGCGGGAGTTTACGAGCAGTACTTC | TRBD2 | TRBJ2-7 | TRBV5-6 | few
CASSLVQAEVDEQFF | TGCGCCAGCAGCTTAGTACAAGCTGAGGTGGATGAGCAGTTCTTC | . | TRBJ2-1 | TRBV5-1 | few
CASSLDSSGYEQYF | TGTGCCAGCAGCTTAGACTCTAGCGGGTACGAGCAGTACTTC | TRBD2 | TRBJ2-7 | TRBV7-2 | .
CASSADRGNQPQHF | TGTGCCAGCAGCGCGGACAGGGGAAATCAGCCCCAGCATTTT | TRBD1 | TRBJ1-5 | TRBV7-3 | few
CATTGGDGNQPQHF | TGTGCCACTACAGGGGGGGACGGCAATCAGCCCCAGCATTTT | TRBD1 | TRBJ1-5 | TRBV15 | few
CASSQGSTDTQYF | TGTGCCAGCTCACAGGGTTCAACAGATACGCAGTATTTT | . | TRBJ2-3 | TRBV9 | .
CAWTSPPQGRYSPLHF | TGTGCCTGGACCTCTCCCCCCCAGGGCCGGTATTCACCCCTCCACTTT | . | TRBJ1-6 | TRBV30 | .
CASSSGDRQTNTEAFF | TGTGCCAGCAGTTCTGGGGACAGGCAAACCAACACTGAAGCTTTCTTT | TRBD1 | TRBJ1-1 | TRBV27 | .
CAISESGLNTEAFF | TGTGCCATCAGTGAGTCGGGGCTCAACACTGAAGCTTTCTTT | . | TRBJ1-1 | TRBV10-3 | once
CASSRDSRGYTF | TGTGCCAGCAGCCGAGACAGTCGAGGCTACACCTTC | . | TRBJ1-2 | TRBV9 | .
CASSLVPRGDGKLFF | TGTGCCAGCAGTCTGGTCCCCAGGGGCGATGGTAAACTGTTTTTT | . | TRBJ1-4 | TRBV7-2 | .
CASSSNRGPYNEQFF | TGTGCCAGCAGTTCGAACAGGGGGCCCTACAATGAGCAGTTCTTC | TRBD1 | TRBJ2-1 | TRBV28 | .
CASSEPGLGGADTQYF | TGCGCCAGCAGTGAGCCAGGACTAGGGGGAGCAGATACGCAGTATTTT | . | TRBJ2-3 | TRBV10-2 | few
CASSLGGVRGETQYF | TGTGCCAGCAGCTTAGGCGGGGTCCGAGGGGAGACCCAGTACTTC | . | TRBJ2-5 | TRBV11-2 | once
CAISDRDGTEAFF | TGTGCCATCAGCGACAGGGATGGGACTGAAGCTTTCTTT | TRBD1 | TRBJ1-1 | TRBV10-3 | .
CASSLGQPGGYTF | TGCGCCAGCAGCTTGGGGCAGCCAGGCGGCTACACCTTC | . | TRBJ1-2 | TRBV5-1 | .
CASSRGSGNTIYF | TGTGCCAGCAGTCGCGGGTCTGGAAACACCATATATTTT | . | TRBJ1-3 | TRBV6-5 | .
CASSFGRGYEQYF | TGTGCCAGCAGCTTCGGACGGGGCTACGAGCAGTACTTC | . | TRBJ2-7 | TRBV5-5 | .
CASSRLRAGEKLFF | TGTGCCAGCAGCCGGCTACGGGCGGGGGAAAAACTGTTTTTT | . | TRBJ1-4 | TRBV14 | few
CASSSGEGAYNSPLHF | TGTGCCAGCAGCTCAGGGGAAGGCGCCTATAATTCACCCCTCCACTTT | . | TRBJ1-6 | TRBV7-2 | .
CASSLTSGYNEQFF | TGTGCCAGCAGCTTGACTAGCGGTTACAATGAGCAGTTCTTC | TRBD2 | TRBJ2-1 | TRBV5-8 | .
CASSLELLGTATQYF | TGTGCCAGCAGCTTGGAGTTATTGGGGACAGCTACGCAGTATTTT | TRBD1 | TRBJ2-3 | TRBV4-2 | .
CASSDWQGNTEAFF | TGTGCCAGCAGTGATTGGCAGGGGAACACTGAAGCTTTCTTT | . | TRBJ1-1 | TRBV2 | few
CASSSADEAYEQYF | TGCGCCAGCAGCTCCGCGGATGAGGCCTACGAGCAGTACTTC | . | TRBJ2-7 | TRBV5-1 | .
CASRRTGAEAFF | TGTGCCAGCAGGCGGACAGGGGCTGAAGCTTTCTTT | TRBD1 | TRBJ1-1 | TRBV25-1 | few
CASTQEGTGDTQYF | TGTGCCAGCACCCAAGAGGGGACAGGAGATACGCAGTATTTT | TRBD1 | TRBJ2-3 | TRBV2 | .
CASSLAADTQYF | TGTGCCAGCAGCTTAGCCGCAGATACGCAGTATTTT | . | TRBJ2-3 | TRBV11-1 | .
CASSFGGRAYEQYF | TGTGCCAGCAGTTTCGGCGGGAGGGCCTACGAGCAGTACTTC | TRBD2 | TRBJ2-7 | TRBV28 | .
CASSNLEAYKNIQYF | TGTGCCAGCAGCAATCTAGAGGCTTACAAAAACATTCAGTACTTC | . | TRBJ2-4 | TRBV7-9 | .
CASSRGGEGEKLFF | TGTGCCAGCAGCCGCGGGGGCGAGGGGGAAAAACTGTTTTTT | . | TRBJ1-4 | TRBV11-1 | few
CSALRADTQYF | TGCAGTGCACTGAGAGCAGATACGCAGTATTTT | . | TRBJ2-3 | TRBV20-1 | .
CASSVGRGMETQYF | TGTGCCAGCAGTGTCGGCAGGGGCATGGAGACCCAGTACTTC | . | TRBJ2-5 | TRBV2 | .
CASSLSGDRVLPQHF | TGTGCCAGCAGTTTATCGGGGGACAGGGTTCTGCCCCAGCATTTT | TRBD1 | TRBJ1-5 | TRBV28 | few
CASSIQGDEQYF | TGTGCCAGTAGTATCCAGGGCGACGAGCAGTACTTC | . | TRBJ2-7 | TRBV19 | few
CASSAAGTGKYGYTF | TGTGCCAGCAGCGCCGCCGGCACAGGGAAGTATGGCTACACCTTC | . | TRBJ1-2 | TRBV7-2 | .
CASRTGGLNSPLHF | TGTGCCAGCCGGACAGGGGGCCTAAATTCACCCCTCCACTTT | TRBD1 | TRBJ1-6 | TRBV19 | .
CAIQGAQTDTQYF | TGTGCCATCCAGGGGGCGCAGACAGATACGCAGTATTTT | TRBD1 | TRBJ2-3 | TRBV7-2 | .
CASSLRRGSYEQYF | TGTGCCAGCAGCTTACGGCGGGGCTCCTACGAGCAGTACTTC | . | TRBJ2-7 | TRBV7-9 | .
CASKGGQTNTGELFF | TGTGCCAGCAAAGGAGGACAGACGAACACCGGGGAGCTGTTTTTT | . | TRBJ2-2 | TRBV2 | .
CASRPRLGEETQYF | TGTGCCAGCAGACCTCGACTAGGAGAAGAGACCCAGTACTTC | . | TRBJ2-5 | TRBV2 | .
CASSSTSGYSYEQYF | TGTGCCAGCAGCTCGACTAGCGGATACTCCTACGAGCAGTACTTC | TRBD2 | TRBJ2-7 | TRBV5-6 | once
CASSFAGWKTDTQYF | TGTGCCAGCAGTTTTGCAGGGTGGAAAACAGATACGCAGTATTTT | . | TRBJ2-3 | TRBV27 | .
CASSDQPPGGKLFF | TGTGCCAGCAGTGATCAACCACCAGGCGGGAAACTGTTTTTT | . | TRBJ1-4 | TRBV2 | .
CASSLRANRDTSSYEQYF | TGCGCCAGCAGCTTAAGAGCAAACCGGGATACCAGCTCCTACGAGCAGTACTTC | . | TRBJ2-7 | TRBV5-1 | .
CASSGQYFSGANVLTF | TGTGCCAGCAGCGGTCAGTATTTCTCTGGGGCCAACGTCCTGACTTTC | . | TRBJ2-6 | TRBV11-2 | .
CASSLVQGPGGYTF | TGTGCCAGCAGCTTAGTACAGGGTCCGGGAGGCTACACCTTC | . | TRBJ1-2 | TRBV7-8 | once
CASSYGSKDTQYF | TGTGCCAGCAGTTACGGGAGTAAAGATACGCAGTATTTT | . | TRBJ2-3 | TRBV6-6 | few
CASSPLGQPINTEAFF | TGTGCCAGCTCACCACTGGGACAGCCTATAAACACTGAAGCTTTCTTT | TRBD1 | TRBJ1-1 | TRBV18 | .